This is a list of T cell receptor beta chains from one sample in a study of T cell responses to AZD1222 COVID-19 vaccine. The assay was immunoSEQ multiplex PCR, and TCRdb's table has in-frame clones only and misses some. The table records 150,000 to 200,000 clones, approximately 90% of them present only once. The sample was peripheral blood, taken on day 0 of AZD1222 vaccination. These receptor sequences come from an adult in good health. Each CDR3 is given with its conserved first and last residue.

V: TRBV28; CDR3: CASSSGGKGGELFF
V: TRBV12-5; CDR3: CASGLVQGNLTGGGESGANVLTF
V: TRBV24-1; CDR3: CATSDLKQGNEQFF
V: TRBV9; CDR3: CASSVGISSSGNTIYF
V: TRBV5-1; CDR3: CASSLRLAGETQYF
V: TRBV7-6; CDR3: CASCPSGAADTEAFF
V: TRBV11-3; CDR3: CASSLESAGELFF
V: TRBV6-5; CDR3: CASSSSLGSTEAFF
V: TRBV12-5; CDR3: CASGLGGHTGELFF
V: TRBV30; CDR3: CAWATWSGGYTF
V: TRBV2; CDR3: CASIKRRRAGSYEQYF
V: TRBV19; CDR3: CASSIVGNGNQPQHF
V: TRBV7-2; CDR3: CASSKGPRGGAYTGELFF
V: TRBV7-9; CDR3: CASSFQGVYGYTF
V: TRBV12-3/TRBV12-4; CDR3: CASSLVQLEAFF
V: TRBV4-1; CDR3: CASSQVRQTINEKLFF
V: TRBV6-1; CDR3: CASSEPRRGQLSGNTIYF
V: TRBV27; CDR3: CASSLGSYNEQFF
V: TRBV18; CDR3: CASSPPGLAKDNEQFF
V: TRBV14; CDR3: CASSQHHGRAYEQYF
V: TRBV14; CDR3: CASSLDRGFTTTEAFF
V: TRBV28; CDR3: CASSLGRGGMNTEAFF
V: TRBV5-3; CDR3: CARSLVHNRRAGEQYF
V: TRBV27; CDR3: CASSLSRRGGRTDTQYF
V: TRBV4-1; CDR3: CASSQMIQGSEYSNQPQHF
V: TRBV7-9; CDR3: CASSPTGTGENQPQHF
V: TRBV28; CDR3: CASSLPGGRTEAFF
V: TRBV5-1; CDR3: CASSLGQDLETQYF
V: TRBV25-1; CDR3: CASSERQGVPEQFF
V: TRBV7-9; CDR3: CASSLEIDSTDTQYF
V: TRBV5-1; CDR3: CASSLAGQNINTEAFF
V: TRBV19; CDR3: CASSPRASQNTEAFF
V: TRBV6-1; CDR3: CASSERGTSGYEQYF
V: TRBV12-3/TRBV12-4; CDR3: CASSSPRDTQYF
V: TRBV20-1; CDR3: CSASTQGGRNTEAFF
V: TRBV3-1/TRBV3-2; CDR3: CASSPRGETQYF